This TCR beta chain stems from a study of identical twins. The study's findings and limits: Twins showed weaker excess sharing in their beta out-of-frame sequences.

This clonotype was recorded many times. Its antigen is unknown. TCRdb re-called the 5' RACE reads with MiXCR, one entry per CDR3 protein. The sample contains some 710,000 distinct CDR3 sequences, 5.5% to 6.5% of which appear only once. This receptor was obtained from a man aged 18 to 29 in good health. Sequencing used naive T cells sorted from blood.

This CDR3 reads CSVVGGLGNTIYF. The CDR3, as DNA: TGCAGCGTTGTGGGGGGTTTGGGAAACACCATATATTTT. This chain uses TRBV29-1 with TRBJ1-3; possibly TRBD1 for D (5 bases). The CDR3 extends over 13 amino acids. Germline V gene sequence: CDR1 SQVTM, CDR2 ANQGSEA. V lost 4 bases and J lost 4, with 11 bases in between. The whole variable domain, filled in from reference TRBV29-1 and TRBJ1-3, reads SAVISQKPSRDICQRGTSLTIQCQVDSQVTMMFWYRQQPGQSLTLIATANQGSEATYESGFVIDKFPISRPNLTFSTLTVSNMSPEDSSIYLCSVVGGLGNTIYFGEGSWLTVV.